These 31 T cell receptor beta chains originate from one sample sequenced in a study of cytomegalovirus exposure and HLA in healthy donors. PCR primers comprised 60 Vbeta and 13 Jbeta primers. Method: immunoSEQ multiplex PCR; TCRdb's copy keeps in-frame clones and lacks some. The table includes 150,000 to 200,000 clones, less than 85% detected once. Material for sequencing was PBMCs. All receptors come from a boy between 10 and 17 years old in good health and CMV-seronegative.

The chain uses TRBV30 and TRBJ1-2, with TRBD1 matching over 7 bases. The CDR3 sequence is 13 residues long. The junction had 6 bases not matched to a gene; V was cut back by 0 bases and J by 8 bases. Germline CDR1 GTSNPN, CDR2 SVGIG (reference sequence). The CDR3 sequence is CAWSVGRTGGYTF. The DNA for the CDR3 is TGTGCCTGGAGTGTAGGACGGACAGGCGGCTACACCTTC.

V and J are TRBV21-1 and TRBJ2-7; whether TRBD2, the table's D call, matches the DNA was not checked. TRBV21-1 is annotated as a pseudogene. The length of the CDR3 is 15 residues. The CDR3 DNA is TGTGCCAGCACCTGGGGGGGCTTCGACTCCTACGAGCAGTACTTC. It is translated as CASTWGGFDSYEQYF.

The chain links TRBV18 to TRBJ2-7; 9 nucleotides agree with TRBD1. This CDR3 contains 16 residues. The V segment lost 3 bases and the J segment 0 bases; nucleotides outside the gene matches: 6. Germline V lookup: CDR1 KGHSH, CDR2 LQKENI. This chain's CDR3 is CASSPLTGGSSYEQYF. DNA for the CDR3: TGTGCCAGCTCACCCCTGACAGGGGGTAGCTCCTACGAGCAGTACTTC.

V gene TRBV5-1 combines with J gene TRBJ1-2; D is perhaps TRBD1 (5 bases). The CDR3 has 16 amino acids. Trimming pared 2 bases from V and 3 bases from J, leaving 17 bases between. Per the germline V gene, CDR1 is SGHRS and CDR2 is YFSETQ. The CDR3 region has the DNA TGCGCCAGCAGCTTCGGGCGGGGGAAGAGGGACTATGGCTACACCTTC. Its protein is CASSFGRGKRDYGYTF.

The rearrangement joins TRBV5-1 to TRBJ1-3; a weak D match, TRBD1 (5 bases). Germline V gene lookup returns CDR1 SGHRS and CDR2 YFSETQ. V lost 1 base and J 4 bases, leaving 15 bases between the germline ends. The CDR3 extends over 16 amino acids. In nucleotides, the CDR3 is TGCGCCAGCAGCTTGTTCCAGGGAGGGTCGGGAAACACCATATATTTT. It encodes CASSLFQGGSGNTIYF.

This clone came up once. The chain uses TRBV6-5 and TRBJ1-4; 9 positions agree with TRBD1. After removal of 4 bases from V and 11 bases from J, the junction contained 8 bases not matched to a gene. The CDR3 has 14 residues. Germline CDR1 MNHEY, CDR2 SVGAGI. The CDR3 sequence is CASSSPGQGPKLFF. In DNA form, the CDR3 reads TGTGCCAGCAGTTCTCCGGGACAGGGTCCCAAACTGTTTTTT.

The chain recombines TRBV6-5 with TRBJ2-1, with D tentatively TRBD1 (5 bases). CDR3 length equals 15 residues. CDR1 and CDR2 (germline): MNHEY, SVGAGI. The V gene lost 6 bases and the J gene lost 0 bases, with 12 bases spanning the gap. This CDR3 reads CASRKQQGSYNEQFF. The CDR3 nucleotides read TGTGCCAGCAGAAAACAGCAGGGCTCCTACAATGAGCAGTTCTTC.

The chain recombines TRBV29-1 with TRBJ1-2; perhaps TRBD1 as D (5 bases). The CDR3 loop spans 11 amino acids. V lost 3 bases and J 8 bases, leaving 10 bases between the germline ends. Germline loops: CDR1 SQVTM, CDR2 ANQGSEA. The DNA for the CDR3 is TGCAGCGTTGATTCCGGGGGAGGCTACACCTTC. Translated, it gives CSVDSGGGYTF. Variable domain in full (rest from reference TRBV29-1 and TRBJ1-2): SAVISQKPSRDICQRGTSLTIQCQVDSQVTMMFWYRQQPGQSLTLIATANQGSEATYESGFVIDKFPISRPNLTFSTLTVSNMSPEDSSIYLCSVDSGGGYTFGSGTRLTVV.

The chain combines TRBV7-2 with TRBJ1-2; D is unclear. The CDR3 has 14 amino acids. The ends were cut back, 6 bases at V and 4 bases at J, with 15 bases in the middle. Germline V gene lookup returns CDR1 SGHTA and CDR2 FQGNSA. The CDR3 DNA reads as TGTGCCAGCAGGAAAGAGGGTGGAGGCTATGGCTACACCTTC. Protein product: CASRKEGGGYGYTF.

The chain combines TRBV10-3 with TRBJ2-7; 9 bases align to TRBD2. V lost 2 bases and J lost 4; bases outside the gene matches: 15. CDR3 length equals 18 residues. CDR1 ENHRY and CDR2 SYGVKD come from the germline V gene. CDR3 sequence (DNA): TGTGCCATCAGTGAGCCCGGGCATAGTAGCGGGAGAGGTTACGAGCAGTACTTC. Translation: CAISEPGHSSGRGYEQYF.

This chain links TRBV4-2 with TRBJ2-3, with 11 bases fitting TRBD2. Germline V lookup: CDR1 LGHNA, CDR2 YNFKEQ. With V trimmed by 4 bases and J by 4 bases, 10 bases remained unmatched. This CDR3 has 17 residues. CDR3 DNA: TGTGCCAGCAGCCCCGGACTAGCGGGTGAAGGTCCAGATACGCAGTATTTT. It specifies CASSPGLAGEGPDTQYF.

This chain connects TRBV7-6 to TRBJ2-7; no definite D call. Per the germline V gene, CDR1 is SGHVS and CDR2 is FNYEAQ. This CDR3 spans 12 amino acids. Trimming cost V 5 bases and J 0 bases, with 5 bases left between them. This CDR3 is CASSPVSYEQYF. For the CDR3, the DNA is TGTGCCAGCAGCCCCGTCTCCTACGAGCAGTACTTC.

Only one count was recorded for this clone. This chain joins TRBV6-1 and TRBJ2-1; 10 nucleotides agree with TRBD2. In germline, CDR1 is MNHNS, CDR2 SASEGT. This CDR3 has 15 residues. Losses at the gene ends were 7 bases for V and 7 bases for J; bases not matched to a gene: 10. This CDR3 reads CASNRVLAGENEQFF. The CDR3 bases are TGTGCCAGCAATCGCGTTCTAGCGGGGGAGAATGAGCAGTTCTTC.

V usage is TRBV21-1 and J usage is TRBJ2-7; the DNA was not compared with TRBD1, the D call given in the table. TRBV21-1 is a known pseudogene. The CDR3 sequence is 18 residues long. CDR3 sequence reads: CASSKAQNGGQGANEQYF. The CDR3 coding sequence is TGTGCCAGCAGCAAAGCTCAGAACGGGGGACAGGGGGCGAACGAGCAGTACTTC.

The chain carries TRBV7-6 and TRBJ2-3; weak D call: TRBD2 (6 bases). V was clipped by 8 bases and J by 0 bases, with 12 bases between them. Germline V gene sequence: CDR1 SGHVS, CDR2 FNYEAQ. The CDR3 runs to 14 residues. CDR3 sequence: CASSTGVSTDTQYF. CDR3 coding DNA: TGTGCCAGCTCGACGGGAGTAAGCACAGATACGCAGTATTTT. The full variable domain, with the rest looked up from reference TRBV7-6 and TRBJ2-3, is GAGVSQSPRYKVTKRGQDVALRCDPISGHVSLYWYRQALGQGPEFLTYFNYEAQQDKSGLPNDRFSAERPEGSISTLTIQRTEQRDSAMYRCASSTGVSTDTQYFGPGTRLTVL.

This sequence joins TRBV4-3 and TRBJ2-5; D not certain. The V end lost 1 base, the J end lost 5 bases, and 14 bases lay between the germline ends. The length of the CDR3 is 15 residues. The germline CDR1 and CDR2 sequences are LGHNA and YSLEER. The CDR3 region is CASSQAFSAVETQYF. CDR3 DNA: TGCGCCAGCAGCCAAGCGTTCAGCGCCGTCGAGACCCAGTACTTC.

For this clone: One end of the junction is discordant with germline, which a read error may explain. This chain's CDR3 is CACSQVSNTEAFF. The CDR3 DNA reads TGCGCCTGCAGCCAAGTTAGCAACACTGAAGCTTTCTTT. The chain recombines TRBV4-1 with TRBJ1-1; D unclear. CDR3 size: 13 residues. CDR1 is MGHRA, CDR2 YSYEKL, per germline.

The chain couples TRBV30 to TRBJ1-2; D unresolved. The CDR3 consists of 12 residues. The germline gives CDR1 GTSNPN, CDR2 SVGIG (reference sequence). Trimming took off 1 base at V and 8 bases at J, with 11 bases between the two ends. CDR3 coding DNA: TGTGCCTGGAGTGATGGCCCCCGCGGCTACACCTTC. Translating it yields CAWSDGPRGYTF.

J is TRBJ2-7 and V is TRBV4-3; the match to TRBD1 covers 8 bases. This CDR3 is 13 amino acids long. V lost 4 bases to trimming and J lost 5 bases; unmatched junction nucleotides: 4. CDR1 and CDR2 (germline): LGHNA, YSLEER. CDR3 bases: TGCGCCAGCAGCCCTTCGACAGGGGACGAGCAGTACTTC. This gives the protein CASSPSTGDEQYF.

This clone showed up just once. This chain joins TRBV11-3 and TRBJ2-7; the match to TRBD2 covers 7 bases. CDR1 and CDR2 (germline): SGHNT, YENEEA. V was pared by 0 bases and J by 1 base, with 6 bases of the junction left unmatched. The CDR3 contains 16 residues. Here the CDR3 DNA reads TGTGCCAGCAGCTTAGATTGGCGGGAGATGTCCTACGAGCAGTACTTC. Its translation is CASSLDWREMSYEQYF.

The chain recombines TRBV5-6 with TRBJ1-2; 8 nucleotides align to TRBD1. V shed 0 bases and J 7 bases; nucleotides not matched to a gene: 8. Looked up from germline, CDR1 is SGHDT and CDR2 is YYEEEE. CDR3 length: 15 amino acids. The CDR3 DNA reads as TGTGCCAGCAGCTTGGAAACAGGGGGAGTAAGTGGCTACACCTTC. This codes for CASSLETGGVSGYTF.

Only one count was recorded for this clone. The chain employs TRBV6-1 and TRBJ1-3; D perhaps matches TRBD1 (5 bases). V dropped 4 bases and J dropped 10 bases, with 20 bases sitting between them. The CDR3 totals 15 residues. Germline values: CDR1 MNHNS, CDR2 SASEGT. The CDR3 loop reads CASSATLFQGRTIYF. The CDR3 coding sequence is TGTGCCAGCAGTGCCACGTTGTTCCAGGGCAGGACCATATATTTT.

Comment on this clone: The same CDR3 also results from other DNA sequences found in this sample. The chain's CDR3 is CASSLGLAGQETQYF. The CDR3 bases are TGCGCCAGCAGCCTCGGACTAGCGGGGCAAGAGACCCAGTACTTC. V usage is TRBV5-1 and J usage is TRBJ2-5; TRBD2 matches at 12 bases. The germline CDR1 and CDR2 sequences are SGHRS and YFSETQ. J gave up 2 bases and V 4 bases, and 3 bases lay outside the gene matches. The CDR3 length is 15 residues.

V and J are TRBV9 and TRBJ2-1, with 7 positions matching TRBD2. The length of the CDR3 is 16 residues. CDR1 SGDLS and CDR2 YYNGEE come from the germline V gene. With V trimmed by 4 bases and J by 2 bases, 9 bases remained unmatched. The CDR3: CASSSIRGRAYNEQFF. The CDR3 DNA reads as TGTGCCAGCAGCTCAATCCGGGGGAGGGCCTACAATGAGCAGTTCTTC.

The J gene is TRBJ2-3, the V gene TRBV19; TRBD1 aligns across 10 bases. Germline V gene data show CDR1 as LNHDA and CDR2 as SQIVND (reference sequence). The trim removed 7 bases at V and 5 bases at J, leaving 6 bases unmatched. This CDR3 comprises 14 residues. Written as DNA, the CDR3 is TGTGCCAGTAACCCCGGGACAGGGGTAGATACGCAGTATTTT. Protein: CASNPGTGVDTQYF.

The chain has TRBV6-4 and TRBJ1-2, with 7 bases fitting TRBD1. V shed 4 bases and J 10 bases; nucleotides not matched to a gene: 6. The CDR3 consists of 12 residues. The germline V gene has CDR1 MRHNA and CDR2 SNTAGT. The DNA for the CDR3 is TGTGCCAGCAGTGGCTCGGGGACAGTCTACACCTTC. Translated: CASSGSGTVYTF.

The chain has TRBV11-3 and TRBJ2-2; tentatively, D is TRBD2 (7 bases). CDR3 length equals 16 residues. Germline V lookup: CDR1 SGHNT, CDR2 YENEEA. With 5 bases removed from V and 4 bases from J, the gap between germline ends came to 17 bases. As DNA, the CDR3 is TGTGCCAGCAGCAGCCGGGGGGCGAGGGGCACCGGGGAGCTGTTTTTT. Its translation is CASSSRGARGTGELFF.

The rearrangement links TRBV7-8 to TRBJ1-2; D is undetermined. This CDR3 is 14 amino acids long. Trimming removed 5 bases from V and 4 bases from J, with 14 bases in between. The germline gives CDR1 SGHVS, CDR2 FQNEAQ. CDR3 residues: CASSERADRYGYTF. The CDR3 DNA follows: TGTGCCAGCAGCGAGAGGGCAGACCGCTATGGCTACACCTTC.

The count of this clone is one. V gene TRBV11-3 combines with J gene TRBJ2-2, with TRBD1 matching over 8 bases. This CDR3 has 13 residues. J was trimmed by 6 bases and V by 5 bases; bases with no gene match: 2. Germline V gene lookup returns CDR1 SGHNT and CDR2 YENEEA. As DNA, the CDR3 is TGTGCCAGCAGCCCCAGGGGGCCCGGGGAGCTGTTTTTT. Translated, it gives CASSPRGPGELFF.

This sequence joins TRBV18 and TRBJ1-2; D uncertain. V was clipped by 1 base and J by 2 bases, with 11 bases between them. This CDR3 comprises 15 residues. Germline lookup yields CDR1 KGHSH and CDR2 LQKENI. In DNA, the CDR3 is TGTGCCAGCTCACCACTTCAGACTTCCAACTATGGCTACACCTTC. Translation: CASSPLQTSNYGYTF.

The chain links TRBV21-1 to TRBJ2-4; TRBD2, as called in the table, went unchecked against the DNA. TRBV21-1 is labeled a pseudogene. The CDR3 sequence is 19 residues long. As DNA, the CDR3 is TGTGCCAGCAGCAAATCTTCAGTAGCGGGAGTTCGAAAGGGGGACATTCAGTACTTC. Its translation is CASSKSSVAGVRKGDIQYF.